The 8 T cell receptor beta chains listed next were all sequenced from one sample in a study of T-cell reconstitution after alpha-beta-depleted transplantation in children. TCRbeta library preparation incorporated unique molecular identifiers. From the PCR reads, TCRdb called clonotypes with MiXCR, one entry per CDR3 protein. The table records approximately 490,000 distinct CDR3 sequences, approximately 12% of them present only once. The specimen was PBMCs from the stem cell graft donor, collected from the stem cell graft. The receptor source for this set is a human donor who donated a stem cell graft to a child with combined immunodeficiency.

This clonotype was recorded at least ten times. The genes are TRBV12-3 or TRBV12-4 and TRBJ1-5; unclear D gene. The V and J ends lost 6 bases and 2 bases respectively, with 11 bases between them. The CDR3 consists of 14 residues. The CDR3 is CASSRKAGNQPQHF. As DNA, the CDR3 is TGTGCCAGCAGCAGAAAGGCGGGCAATCAGCCCCAGCATTTT.

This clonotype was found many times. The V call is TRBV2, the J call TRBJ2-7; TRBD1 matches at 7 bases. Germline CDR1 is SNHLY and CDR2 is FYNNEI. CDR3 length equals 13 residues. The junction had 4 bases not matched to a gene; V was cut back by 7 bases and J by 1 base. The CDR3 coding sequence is TGTGCCAGCAACCGGGACAGATCCTACGAGCAGTACTTC. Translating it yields CASNRDRSYEQYF.

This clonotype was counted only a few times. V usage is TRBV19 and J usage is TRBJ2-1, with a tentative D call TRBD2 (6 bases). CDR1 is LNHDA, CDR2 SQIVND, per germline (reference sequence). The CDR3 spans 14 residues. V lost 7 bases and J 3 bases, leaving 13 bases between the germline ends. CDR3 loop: CASNYGGGYNEQFF. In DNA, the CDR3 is TGTGCCAGTAATTACGGGGGAGGCTACAATGAGCAGTTCTTC.

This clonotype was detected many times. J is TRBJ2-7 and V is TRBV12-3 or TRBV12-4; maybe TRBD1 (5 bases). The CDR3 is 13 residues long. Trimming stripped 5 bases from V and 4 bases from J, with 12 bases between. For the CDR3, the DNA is TGTGCCAGCAGTCCAGGGCCCCGGTACGAGCAGTACTTC. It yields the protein CASSPGPRYEQYF.

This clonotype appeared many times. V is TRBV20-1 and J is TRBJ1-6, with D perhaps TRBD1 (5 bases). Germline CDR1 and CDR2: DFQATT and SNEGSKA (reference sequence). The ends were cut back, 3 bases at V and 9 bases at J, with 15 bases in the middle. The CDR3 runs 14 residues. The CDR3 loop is CSASVVPGGSPLHF. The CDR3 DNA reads TGCAGTGCTAGTGTGGTCCCCGGGGGTTCACCCCTCCACTTT.

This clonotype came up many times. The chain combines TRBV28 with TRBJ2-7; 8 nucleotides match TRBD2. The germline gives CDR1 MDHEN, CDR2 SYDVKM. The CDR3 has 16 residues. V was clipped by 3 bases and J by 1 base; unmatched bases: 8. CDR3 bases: TGTGCCAGCAGTTTTTCGCTAGCGGGCCTTTCCTACGAGCAGTACTTC. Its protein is CASSFSLAGLSYEQYF.

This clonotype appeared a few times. CDR3 in amino acids: CASARFSGRGNTIYF. As DNA, the CDR3 is TGTGCCAGCGCCCGATTTAGCGGGAGGGGAAACACCATATATTTT. This chain joins TRBV25-1 and TRBJ1-3; the D is unclear. Germline V gives CDR1 MGHDK, CDR2 SYGVNS. The CDR3 is made up of 15 amino acids. V lost 8 bases to trimming and J lost 4 bases, with 18 bases between them.

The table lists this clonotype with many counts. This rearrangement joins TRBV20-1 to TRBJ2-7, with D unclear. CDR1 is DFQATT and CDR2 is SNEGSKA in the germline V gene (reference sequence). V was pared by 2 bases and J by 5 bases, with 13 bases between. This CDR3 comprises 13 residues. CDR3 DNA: TGCAGTGCTAGATTCTCCCCTTCCCACGAGCAGTACTTC. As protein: CSARFSPSHEQYF.